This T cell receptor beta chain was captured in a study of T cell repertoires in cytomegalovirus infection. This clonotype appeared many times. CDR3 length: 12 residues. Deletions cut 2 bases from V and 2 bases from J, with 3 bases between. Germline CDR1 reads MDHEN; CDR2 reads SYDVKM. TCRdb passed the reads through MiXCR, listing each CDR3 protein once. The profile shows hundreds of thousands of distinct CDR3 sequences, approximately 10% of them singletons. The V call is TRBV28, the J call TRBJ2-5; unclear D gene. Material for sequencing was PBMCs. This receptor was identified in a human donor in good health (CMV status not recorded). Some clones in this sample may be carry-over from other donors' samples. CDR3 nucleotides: TGTGCCAGCAGTTTACAGCAAGAGACCCAGTACTTC. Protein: CASSLQQETQYF.